A single sample is the source of the 24 T cell receptor beta chains below, sequenced in a study of blood T cell repertoires in COVID-19. Repertoires were generated with immunoSEQ multiplex PCR, while TCRdb's copy carries only in-frame clones and drops some. The data hold almost 250,000 clones, with around 89% observed a single time. The sequenced sample was PBMCs or T cells enriched from blood (not recorded which). The source of these receptors is a woman aged 30 to 39 who had recovered from COVID-19.

In regard to this clone: Other nucleotide sequences from this sample produce the same CDR3. The chain is built from TRBV19 and TRBJ1-1; D perhaps matches TRBD1 (5 bases). Germline CDR1 reads LNHDA; CDR2 reads SQIVND (reference sequence). This CDR3 spans 13 amino acids. V lost 6 bases and J lost 1, with 9 bases in between. CDR3 nucleotides: TGTGCCAGTAGCCTAACAGGGAACACTGAAGCTTTCTTT. This encodes CASSLTGNTEAFF.

This chain connects TRBV28 to TRBJ1-2, with 9 nucleotides matching TRBD1. The J segment lost 7 bases and the V segment lost 4 bases, leaving 7 bases of the junction unmatched. This CDR3 is built from 14 residues. Germline CDR1 MDHEN, CDR2 SYDVKM. The CDR3 nucleotides read TGTGCCAGCAGTTCCTCCGGGACAGGGTTTGGCTACACCTTC. Protein product: CASSSSGTGFGYTF.

The chain is built from TRBV6-5 and TRBJ1-1; D is uncertain. This CDR3 region has 12 residues. The V gene lost 6 bases and the J gene lost 2 bases, with 7 bases spanning the gap. The germline gives CDR1 MNHEY, CDR2 SVGAGI. CDR3 nucleotide sequence: TGTGCCAGCAGCCGGGTAAACACTGAAGCTTTCTTT. Protein sequence: CASSRVNTEAFF.

The V call is TRBV19, the J call TRBJ1-1; D may be TRBD1 (5 bases). Per germline, CDR1 LNHDA and CDR2 SQIVND (reference sequence). The CDR3 length is 11 residues. The V end was cut by 6 bases, the J end by 5 bases, with 7 bases between. CDR3 loop: CASRRQTEAFF. CDR3 DNA: TGTGCCAGTAGGCGACAGACTGAAGCTTTCTTT.

V gene TRBV7-8 combines with J gene TRBJ1-2; D is perhaps TRBD1 (6 bases). The CDR3 sequence is 15 residues long. V dropped 5 bases and J dropped 8 bases, with 21 bases sitting between them. From germline, CDR1 is SGHVS and CDR2 FQNEAQ. The CDR3 DNA reads TGTGCCAGCAGCCCATACAGGGCCCCCCGCCAGGGCTACACCTTC. Encoded protein: CASSPYRAPRQGYTF.

V gene TRBV30 combines with J gene TRBJ2-3; D may be TRBD1 (6 bases). This CDR3 has 15 residues. Per germline, CDR1 GTSNPN and CDR2 SVGIG (reference sequence). Trimming took off 0 bases at V and 2 bases at J, with 12 bases between the two ends. CDR3 residues: CAWSVQGSSTDTQYF. CDR3 nucleotides: TGTGCCTGGAGTGTTCAGGGGTCCTCCACAGATACGCAGTATTTT.

The chain carries TRBV6-5 and TRBJ2-1; possibly TRBD2 for D (5 bases). Between the trimmed V and J ends, which lost 7 bases and 5 bases, there was a span of 12 bases. The CDR3 is 13 amino acids. The germline CDR1 and CDR2 sequences are MNHEY and SVGAGI. The CDR3 coding sequence is TGTGCCAGCACCCGACCCGGGAACAATGAGCAGTTCTTC. Amino acids: CASTRPGNNEQFF.

The chain uses TRBV7-2 and TRBJ2-1; the D gene is possibly TRBD2 (6 bases). Germline CDR1 and CDR2: SGHTA and FQGNSA. This CDR3 is built from 16 residues. Deletions cut 1 base from V and 4 bases from J, with 14 bases between. The CDR3 coding sequence is TGTGCCAGCAGCTTAGGCGTTAGCGGAGGGTACAATGAGCAGTTCTTC. It encodes CASSLGVSGGYNEQFF.

The chain combines TRBV5-6 with TRBJ2-2, with 11 nucleotides matching TRBD2. The ends lost 4 bases at V and 4 bases at J; junction bases unmatched: 6. The CDR3 is 16 residues long. The germline V gene encodes CDR1 SGHDT and CDR2 YYEEEE. The CDR3 DNA follows: TGTGCCAGCAGCCATAGCGGGAGGGAGATCACCGGGGAGCTGTTTTTT. This sequence encodes CASSHSGREITGELFF.

The chain recombines TRBV3-1 (or the pseudogene TRBV3-2) with TRBJ1-3, with a tentative D call TRBD1 (5 bases). Trimming took off 3 bases at V and 0 bases at J, with 12 bases between the two ends. Germline lookup yields CDR1 LGHDT and CDR2 YNNKEL (reference sequence). CDR3 size: 16 residues. CDR3 bases: TGTGCCAGCAGCCACCGCTTCGACAGCTCTGGAAACACCATATATTTT. Protein product: CASSHRFDSSGNTIYF.

The CDR3 DNA is TGTGCCAGCAGCCCTATCCGGGACAGGAAGCTTAATGGCTACACCTTC. Its translation: CASSPIRDRKLNGYTF. This chain uses TRBV13 with TRBJ1-2; 8 bases match TRBD1. With V trimmed by 5 bases and J by 6 bases, 14 bases remained unmatched. Per the germline V gene, CDR1 is PRHDT and CDR2 is FYEKMQ (reference sequence). This CDR3 is built from 16 residues.

V and J are TRBV4-3 and TRBJ1-1; no clear D gene. The CDR3 spans 15 residues. Germline CDR1 LGHNA, CDR2 YSLEER. V lost 1 base and J lost 4, with 13 bases in between. CDR3 DNA sequence: TGCGCCAGCAGCCAAGGTAGTGTTGGTATCACTGAAGCTTTCTTT. Protein: CASSQGSVGITEAFF.

The chain recombines TRBV28 with TRBJ1-4, with TRBD1 identical over 8 bases. Germline V gene data show CDR1 as MDHEN and CDR2 as SYDVKM. This CDR3 contains 16 residues. V lost 6 bases and J lost 3; bases outside the gene matches: 9. In nucleotides, the CDR3 is TGTGCCAGCAGGCCTAGGACAGGGAGCCCTAATGAAAAACTGTTTTTT. Translated: CASRPRTGSPNEKLFF.

The V call is TRBV4-3, the J call TRBJ1-4; the D is unclear. The CDR3 runs to 17 residues. Germline V gene sequence: CDR1 LGHNA, CDR2 YSLEER. The germline V and J ends were trimmed by 4 bases and 0 bases, with 15 bases remaining between them. The CDR3 loop is CASSLLLLSTTNEKLFF. The CDR3 DNA sequence: TGCGCCAGCAGCCTATTATTATTGTCTACAACTAATGAAAAACTGTTTTTT.

V gene TRBV6-2 or TRBV6-3 combines with J gene TRBJ2-7; maybe TRBD1 (6 bases). CDR1 MNHEY and CDR2 SVGEGT come from the germline V gene. V shed 4 bases and J shed 7 bases, with 17 bases lying between them. CDR3 length: 14 amino acids. CDR3 in DNA: TGTGCCAGCAGTTGGGGGCCGAGGTATAAGGAGCAGTACTTC. Protein sequence: CASSWGPRYKEQYF.

The rearrangement joins TRBV25-1 to TRBJ1-2; D is unresolved. Germline CDR1 and CDR2: MGHDK and SYGVNS. CDR3 length: 14 residues. Trimming left V 2 bases short and J 4 bases short, with 11 bases between. The CDR3 is CASSEQRYGYGYTF. The CDR3 nucleotides read TGTGCCAGCAGTGAACAGAGGTATGGCTATGGCTACACCTTC.

The chain carries TRBV28 and TRBJ2-1, with 11 bases identical to TRBD2. Trimming removed 3 bases from V and 7 bases from J; junction bases left unmatched: 2. The CDR3 runs to 14 residues. From germline, CDR1 is MDHEN and CDR2 SYDVKM. The CDR3: CASSFRTSGNEQFF. The CDR3 DNA reads as TGTGCCAGCAGTTTCAGGACTAGCGGGAATGAGCAGTTCTTC.

The chain links TRBV5-8 to TRBJ2-3, with TRBD2 identical over 8 bases. Germline assignment: CDR1 SGHTS and CDR2 YDEGEE. This CDR3 contains 17 residues. Losses at the gene ends were 2 bases for V and 1 base for J; bases not matched to a gene: 9. CDR3 in amino acids: CASSLGSGSSGTDTQYF. CDR3 coding DNA: TGTGCCAGCAGCTTAGGCAGCGGGAGTAGTGGCACAGATACGCAGTATTTT.

Only one count was recorded for this clone. This chain joins TRBV7-2 and TRBJ1-1; D is unclear. The germline V gene encodes CDR1 SGHTA and CDR2 FQGNSA. Trimming took 2 bases from V and 2 from J, leaving 9 bases between them. This CDR3 comprises 14 residues. CDR3 sequence: CASSLIPGNTEAFF. In nucleotides, the CDR3 is TGTGCCAGCAGCTTAATTCCGGGTAACACTGAAGCTTTCTTT.

V and J are TRBV4-3 and TRBJ2-6; 7 bases map to TRBD2. Unmatched junction bases numbered 2, after V lost 4 bases and J lost 2 bases. Germline CDR1 and CDR2: LGHNA and YSLEER. The CDR3 contains 15 residues. The CDR3 DNA reads TGCGCCAGCAGCCGGGAGGGGCCTGGGGCCAACGTCCTGACTTTC. This sequence encodes CASSREGPGANVLTF.

The chain carries TRBV28 and TRBJ2-7, with 9 bases fitting TRBD2. The CDR3 loop spans 14 amino acids. Germline-derived CDR1 and CDR2 are MDHEN and SYDVKM. After removal of 7 bases from V and 5 bases from J, the junction contained 9 bases not matched to a gene. In nucleotides, the CDR3 is TGTGCCAGCACCCCTAGCGGGATGGTCCACGAGCAGTACTTC. Its translation: CASTPSGMVHEQYF.

This chain uses TRBV18 with TRBJ2-1; 8 bases agree with TRBD1. V shed 3 bases, J shed 0 bases, and the junction held 7 bases outside the gene matches. The CDR3 length is 17 residues. Germline-derived CDR1 and CDR2 are KGHSH and LQKENI. The CDR3 loop reads CASSPGQGLSSYNEQFF. CDR3 nucleotides: TGTGCCAGCTCACCCGGACAGGGATTGAGCTCCTACAATGAGCAGTTCTTC. Complete variable domain (other parts from reference TRBV18 and TRBJ2-1): NAGVMQNPRHLVRRRGQEARLRCSPMKGHSHVYWYRQLPEEGLKFMVYLQKENIIDESGMPKERFSAEFPKEGPSILRIQQVVRGDSAAYFCASSPGQGLSSYNEQFFGPGTRLTVL.

The chain couples TRBV12-5 to TRBJ2-1; 8 bases are shared with TRBD2. The CDR3 has 16 amino acids. Per germline, CDR1 LGHNT and CDR2 FRNRAP. V shed 0 bases, J shed 2 bases, and the junction held 3 bases outside the gene matches. CDR3 in amino acids: CASGLVVAGPYNEQFF. DNA of the CDR3: TGTGCTAGTGGTTTGGTAGTAGCGGGACCCTACAATGAGCAGTTCTTC.

The chain links TRBV19 to TRBJ2-2; 7 bases are a match to TRBD1. The V gene's germline CDR1 is LNHDA and CDR2 SQIVND (reference sequence). V was pared by 9 bases and J by 0 bases, with 4 bases of the junction left unmatched. This CDR3 has 14 residues. For the CDR3, the DNA is TGTGCCAGCCAGGGGGTTGCGAACACCGGGGAGCTGTTTTTT. It yields the protein CASQGVANTGELFF.